This record covers a single T cell receptor beta chain. Regarding treatment: oral pan-JAK inhibitor, 5-10 mg twice daily. Collection of lesional scalp punch biopsies and peripheral blood was performed in alopecia areata patients. Investigators sorted PBMCs to obtain both CD4+ and CD8+ T cells. This sample is drawn from a study of CD8+ T cells in alopecia areata. Study-level background: Scoring of severity for treated patients was based on percentage of affected scalp area.

cDNA prepared by RNA extraction and subsequent reverse transcription served as the template for sequencing. The data were produced by immunoSEQ multiplex PCR, yet TCRdb's version contains in-frame clones alone and is incomplete. The sample has about 190,000 clones, roughly three fifths seen once. Sequencing used CD4+ T cells sorted from blood, obtained at week 4, from a patient treated with tofacitinib. The origin of this receptor is a human donor with alopecia areata.

CDR3 nucleotide sequence: TGTGCCAGCAGCTTAGAAGGGACGCCGCAGCCCCAGCATTTT. This translates into CASSLEGTPQPQHF. The chain recombines TRBV7-9 with TRBJ1-5; tentative D call: TRBD1 (5 bases). The CDR3 runs to 14 residues. Trimming removed 1 base from V and 7 bases from J, with 11 bases in between. Germline values: CDR1 SEHNR, CDR2 FQNEAQ (reference sequence).